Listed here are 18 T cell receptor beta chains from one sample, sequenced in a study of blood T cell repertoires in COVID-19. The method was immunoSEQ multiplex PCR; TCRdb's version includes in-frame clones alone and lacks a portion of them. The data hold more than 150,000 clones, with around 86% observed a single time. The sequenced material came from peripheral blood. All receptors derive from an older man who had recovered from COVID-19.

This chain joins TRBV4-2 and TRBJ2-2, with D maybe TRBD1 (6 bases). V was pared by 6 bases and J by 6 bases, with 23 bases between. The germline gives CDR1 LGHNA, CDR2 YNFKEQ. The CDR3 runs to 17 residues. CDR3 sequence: CASRLHGLQGSPGELFF. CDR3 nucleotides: TGTGCCAGCAGACTCCACGGCCTGCAGGGGTCCCCCGGGGAGCTGTTTTTT.

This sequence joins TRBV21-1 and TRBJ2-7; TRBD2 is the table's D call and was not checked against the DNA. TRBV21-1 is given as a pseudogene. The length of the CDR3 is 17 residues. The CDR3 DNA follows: TGTGCCAGCAGCAACGAGGGACTAGCGGGAGTCCTGGTTGAGCAGTACTTC. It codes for CASSNEGLAGVLVEQYF.

The CDR3 sequence is CAWNRENTEAFF. CDR3 nucleotides: TGTGCCTGGAACCGCGAGAACACTGAAGCTTTCTTT. V and J are TRBV30 and TRBJ1-1; D uncertain. Germline V gene sequence: CDR1 GTSNPN, CDR2 SVGIG (reference sequence). V was pared by 4 bases and J by 1 base, with 7 bases between. The CDR3 runs to 12 residues.

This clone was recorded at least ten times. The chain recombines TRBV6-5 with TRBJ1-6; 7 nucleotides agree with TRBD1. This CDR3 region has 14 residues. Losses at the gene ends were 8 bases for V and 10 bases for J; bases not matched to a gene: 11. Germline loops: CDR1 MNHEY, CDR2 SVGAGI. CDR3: CASARDSSGSPLHF. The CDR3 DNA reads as TGTGCCAGCGCACGGGACAGTTCGGGGTCACCCCTCCACTTT.

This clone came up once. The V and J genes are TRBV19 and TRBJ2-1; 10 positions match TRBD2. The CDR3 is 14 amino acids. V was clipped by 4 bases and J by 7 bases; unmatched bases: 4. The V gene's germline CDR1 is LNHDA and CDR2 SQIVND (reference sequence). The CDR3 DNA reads TGTGCCAGTAGTACTAGCGGGAGAAGGAATGAGCAGTTCTTC. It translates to CASSTSGRRNEQFF.

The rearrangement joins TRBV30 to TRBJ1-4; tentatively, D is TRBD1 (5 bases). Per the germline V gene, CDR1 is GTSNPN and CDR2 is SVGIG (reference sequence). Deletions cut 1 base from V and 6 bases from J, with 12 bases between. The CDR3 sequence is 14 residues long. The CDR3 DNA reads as TGTGCCTGGAGTGACCGGACACGGGATGAAAAACTGTTTTTT. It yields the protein CAWSDRTRDEKLFF.

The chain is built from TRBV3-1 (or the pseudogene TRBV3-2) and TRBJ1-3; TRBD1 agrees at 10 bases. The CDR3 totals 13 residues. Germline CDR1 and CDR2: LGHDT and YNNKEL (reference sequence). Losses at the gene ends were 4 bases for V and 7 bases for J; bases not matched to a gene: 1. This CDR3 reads CASSPGQGNTIYF. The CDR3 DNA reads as TGTGCCAGCAGCCCGGGACAGGGGAACACCATATATTTT.

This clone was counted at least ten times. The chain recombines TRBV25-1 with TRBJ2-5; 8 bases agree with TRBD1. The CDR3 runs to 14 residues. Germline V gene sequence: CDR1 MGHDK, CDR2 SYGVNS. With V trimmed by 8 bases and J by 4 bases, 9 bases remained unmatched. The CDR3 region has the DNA TGTGCCAGCGGCGGACAGGGTGATACAGAGACCCAGTACTTC. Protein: CASGGQGDTETQYF.

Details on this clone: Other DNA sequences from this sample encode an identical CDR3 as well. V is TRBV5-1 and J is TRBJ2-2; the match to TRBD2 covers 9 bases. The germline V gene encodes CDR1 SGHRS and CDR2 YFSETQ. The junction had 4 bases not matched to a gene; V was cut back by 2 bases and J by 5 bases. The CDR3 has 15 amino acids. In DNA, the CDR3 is TGCGCCAGCAGCTTAGATAGCGGGAGAACCGGGGAGCTGTTTTTT. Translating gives CASSLDSGRTGELFF.

The CDR3 here is CASSLMFEREITGELFF. The CDR3 bases are TGTGCCAGCAGCTTAATGTTCGAGCGGGAGATCACCGGGGAGCTGTTTTTT. The chain joins TRBV11-3 to TRBJ2-2, with TRBD2 matching over 8 bases. J was trimmed by 4 bases and V by 2 bases; bases with no gene match: 9. The length of the CDR3 is 17 residues. The germline V gene encodes CDR1 SGHNT and CDR2 YENEEA.

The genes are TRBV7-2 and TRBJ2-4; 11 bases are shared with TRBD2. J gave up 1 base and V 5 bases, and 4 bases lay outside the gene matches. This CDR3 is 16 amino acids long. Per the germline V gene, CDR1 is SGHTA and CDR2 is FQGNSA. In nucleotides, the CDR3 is TGTGCCAGCAGCCTCACTAGCGGGAGTGCCAAAAACATTCAGTACTTC. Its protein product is CASSLTSGSAKNIQYF.

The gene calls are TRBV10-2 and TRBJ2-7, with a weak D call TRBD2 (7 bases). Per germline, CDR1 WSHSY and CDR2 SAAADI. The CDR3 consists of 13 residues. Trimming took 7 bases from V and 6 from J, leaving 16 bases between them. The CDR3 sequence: CASIGGLGAEQYF. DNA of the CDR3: TGCGCCAGCATCGGGGGGCTAGGGGCCGAGCAGTACTTC.

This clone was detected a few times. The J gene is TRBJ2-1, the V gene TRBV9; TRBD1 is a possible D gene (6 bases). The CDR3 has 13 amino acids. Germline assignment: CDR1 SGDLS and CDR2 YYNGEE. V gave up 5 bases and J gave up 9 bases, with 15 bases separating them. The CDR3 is CASSDPTGSEQFF. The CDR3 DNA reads TGTGCCAGCAGTGACCCTACAGGGAGTGAGCAGTTCTTC.

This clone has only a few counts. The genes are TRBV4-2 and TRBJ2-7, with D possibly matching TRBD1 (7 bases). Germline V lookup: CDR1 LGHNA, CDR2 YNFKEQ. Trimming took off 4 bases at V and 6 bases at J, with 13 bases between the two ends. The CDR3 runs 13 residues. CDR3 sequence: CASSPDRRGEQYF. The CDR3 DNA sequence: TGTGCCAGCAGCCCGGACAGGAGGGGCGAGCAGTACTTC.

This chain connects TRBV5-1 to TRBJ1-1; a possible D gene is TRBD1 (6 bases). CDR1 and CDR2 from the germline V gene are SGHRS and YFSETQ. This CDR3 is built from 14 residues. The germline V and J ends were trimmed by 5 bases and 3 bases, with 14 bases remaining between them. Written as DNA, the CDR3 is TGCGCCAGCAGAACTGGGGGGGCCTACACTGAAGCTTTCTTT. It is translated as CASRTGGAYTEAFF.

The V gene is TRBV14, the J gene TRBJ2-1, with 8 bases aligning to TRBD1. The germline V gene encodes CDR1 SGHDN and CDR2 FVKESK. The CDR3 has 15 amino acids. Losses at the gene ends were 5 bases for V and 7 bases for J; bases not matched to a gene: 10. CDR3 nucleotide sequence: TGTGCCAGCAGCGTACTTGGACAGGGTCGGAATGAGCAGTTCTTC. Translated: CASSVLGQGRNEQFF.

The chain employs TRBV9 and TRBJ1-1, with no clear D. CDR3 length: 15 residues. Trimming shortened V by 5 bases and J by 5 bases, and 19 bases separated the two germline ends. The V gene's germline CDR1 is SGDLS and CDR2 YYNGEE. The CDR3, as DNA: TGTGCCAGCAGTGGAGGAGCCGTAGTGGGGACTGAAGCTTTCTTT. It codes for CASSGGAVVGTEAFF.

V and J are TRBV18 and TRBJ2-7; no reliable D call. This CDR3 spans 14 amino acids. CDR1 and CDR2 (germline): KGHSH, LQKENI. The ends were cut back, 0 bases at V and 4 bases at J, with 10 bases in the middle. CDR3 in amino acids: CASSPPSTTYEQYF. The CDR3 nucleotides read TGTGCCAGCTCACCACCTTCTACTACATACGAGCAGTACTTC.